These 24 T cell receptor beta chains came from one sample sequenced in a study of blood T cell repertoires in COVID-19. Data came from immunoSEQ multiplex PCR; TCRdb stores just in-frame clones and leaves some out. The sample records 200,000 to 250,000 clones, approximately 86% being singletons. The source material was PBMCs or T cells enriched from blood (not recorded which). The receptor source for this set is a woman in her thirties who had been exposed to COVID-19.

CDR3 protein: CASSWTGGYNQPQHF. The CDR3 DNA follows: TGTGCCAGCAGCTGGACAGGGGGGTACAATCAGCCCCAGCATTTT. The chain joins TRBV5-5 to TRBJ1-5; TRBD1 matches at 10 bases. CDR1 is SGHKS and CDR2 is YYEKEE in the germline V gene (reference sequence). V shed 3 bases, J shed 3 bases, and the junction held 3 bases outside the gene matches. This CDR3 is 15 amino acids long.

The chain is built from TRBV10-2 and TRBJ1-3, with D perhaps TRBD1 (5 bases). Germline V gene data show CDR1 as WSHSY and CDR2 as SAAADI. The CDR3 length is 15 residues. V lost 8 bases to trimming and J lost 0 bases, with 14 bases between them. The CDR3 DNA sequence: TGCGCCAGCGGGGGGAGCACGATCTCTGGAAACACCATATATTTT. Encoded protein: CASGGSTISGNTIYF.

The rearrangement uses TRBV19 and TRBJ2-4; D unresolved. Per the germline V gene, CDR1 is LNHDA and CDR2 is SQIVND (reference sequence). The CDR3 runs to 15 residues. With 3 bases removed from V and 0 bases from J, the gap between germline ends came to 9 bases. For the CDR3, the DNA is TGTGCCAGTAGTATGGCAGCGCTAGCCAAAAACATTCAGTACTTC. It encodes CASSMAALAKNIQYF.

The CDR3 DNA sequence: TGTGCCAGCAGCCAGGGGTCGAACTCTGGAAACACCATATATTTT. Its protein product is CASSQGSNSGNTIYF. The rearrangement joins TRBV6-5 to TRBJ1-3, with a possible D match to TRBD1 (6 bases). The germline CDR1 and CDR2 sequences are MNHEY and SVGAGI. The length of the CDR3 is 15 residues. V lost 6 bases and J lost 0, with 12 bases in between.

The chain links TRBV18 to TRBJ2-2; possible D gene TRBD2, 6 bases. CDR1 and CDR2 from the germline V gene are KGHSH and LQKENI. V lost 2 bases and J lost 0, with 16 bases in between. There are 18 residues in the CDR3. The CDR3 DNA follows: TGTGCCAGCTCACCATTGGAGGGGTTGAATTCGAACACCGGGGAGCTGTTTTTT. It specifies CASSPLEGLNSNTGELFF.

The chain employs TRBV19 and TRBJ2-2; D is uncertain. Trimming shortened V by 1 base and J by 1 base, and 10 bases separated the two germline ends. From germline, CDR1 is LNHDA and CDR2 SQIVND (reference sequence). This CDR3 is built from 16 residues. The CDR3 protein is CASSIVGLGNTGELFF. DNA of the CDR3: TGTGCCAGTAGTATAGTGGGCCTTGGGAACACCGGGGAGCTGTTTTTT.

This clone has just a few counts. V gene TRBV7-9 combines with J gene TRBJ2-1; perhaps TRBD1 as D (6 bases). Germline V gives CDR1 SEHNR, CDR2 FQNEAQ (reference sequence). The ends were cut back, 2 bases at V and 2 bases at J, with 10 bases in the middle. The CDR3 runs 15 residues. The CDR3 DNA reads TGTGCCAGCAGCTTAAACAGGGAACCCTACAATGAGCAGTTCTTC. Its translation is CASSLNREPYNEQFF.

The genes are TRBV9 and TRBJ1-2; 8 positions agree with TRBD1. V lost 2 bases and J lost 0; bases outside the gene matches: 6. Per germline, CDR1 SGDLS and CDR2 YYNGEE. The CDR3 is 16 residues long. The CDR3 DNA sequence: TGTGCCAGCAGCGTTGGGACAGGACCAACTAACTATGGCTACACCTTC. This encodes CASSVGTGPTNYGYTF. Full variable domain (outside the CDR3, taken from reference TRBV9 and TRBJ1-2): DSGVTQTPKHLITATGQRVTLRCSPRSGDLSVYWYQQSLDQGLQFLIQYYNGEERAKGNILERFSAQQFPDLHSELNLSSLELGDSALYFCASSVGTGPTNYGYTFGSGTRLTVV.

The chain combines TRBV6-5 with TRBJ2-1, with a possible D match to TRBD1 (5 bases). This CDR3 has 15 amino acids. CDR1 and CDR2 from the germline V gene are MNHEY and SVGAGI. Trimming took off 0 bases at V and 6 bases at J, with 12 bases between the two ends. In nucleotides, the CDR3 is TGTGCCAGCAGTTACTCGACAGCCCGATCCAATGAGCAGTTCTTC. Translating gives CASSYSTARSNEQFF.

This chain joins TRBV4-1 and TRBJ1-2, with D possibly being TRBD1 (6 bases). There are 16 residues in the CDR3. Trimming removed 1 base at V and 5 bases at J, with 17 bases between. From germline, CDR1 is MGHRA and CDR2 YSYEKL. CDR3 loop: CASSQGPPGQSYGYTF. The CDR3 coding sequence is TGCGCCAGCAGCCAAGGGCCGCCCGGACAGTCTTATGGCTACACCTTC.

The CDR3 sequence: CASRSLQGNTEAFF. CDR3 sequence (DNA): TGTGCCAGCAGAAGCCTACAGGGGAACACTGAAGCTTTCTTT. The chain uses TRBV2 and TRBJ1-1; possibly TRBD1 for D (6 bases). The germline CDR1 and CDR2 sequences are SNHLY and FYNNEI. CDR3 length equals 14 residues. The ends were cut back, 6 bases at V and 1 base at J, with 12 bases in the middle. The full variable domain, in which reference TRBV2 and TRBJ1-1 provide the parts outside the CDR3, is EPEVTQTPSHQVTQMGQEVILRCVPISNHLYFYWYRQILGQKVEFLVSFYNNEISEKSEIFDDQFSVERPDGSNFTLKIRSTKLEDSAMYFCASRSLQGNTEAFFGQGTRLTVV.

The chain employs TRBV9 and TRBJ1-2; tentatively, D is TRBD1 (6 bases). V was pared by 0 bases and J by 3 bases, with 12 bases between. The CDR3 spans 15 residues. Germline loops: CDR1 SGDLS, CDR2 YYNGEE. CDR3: CASSVVWGLDYGYTF. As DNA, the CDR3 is TGTGCCAGCAGCGTAGTTTGGGGGCTGGACTATGGCTACACCTTC. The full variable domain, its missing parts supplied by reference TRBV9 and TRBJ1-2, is DSGVTQTPKHLITATGQRVTLRCSPRSGDLSVYWYQQSLDQGLQFLIQYYNGEERAKGNILERFSAQQFPDLHSELNLSSLELGDSALYFCASSVVWGLDYGYTFGSGTRLTVV.

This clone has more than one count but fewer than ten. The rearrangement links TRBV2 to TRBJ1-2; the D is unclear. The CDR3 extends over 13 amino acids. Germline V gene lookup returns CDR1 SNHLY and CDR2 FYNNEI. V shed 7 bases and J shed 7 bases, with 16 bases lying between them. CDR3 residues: CASMWQEASGYTF. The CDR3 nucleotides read TGTGCCAGCATGTGGCAGGAGGCCTCTGGCTACACCTTC.

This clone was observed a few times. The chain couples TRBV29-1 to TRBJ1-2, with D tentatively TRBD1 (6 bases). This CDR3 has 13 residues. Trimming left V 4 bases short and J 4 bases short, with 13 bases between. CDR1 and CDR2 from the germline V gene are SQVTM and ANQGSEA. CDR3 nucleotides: TGCAGCGTTGCCCCGGCGGGGGCCTATGGCTACACCTTC. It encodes CSVAPAGAYGYTF.

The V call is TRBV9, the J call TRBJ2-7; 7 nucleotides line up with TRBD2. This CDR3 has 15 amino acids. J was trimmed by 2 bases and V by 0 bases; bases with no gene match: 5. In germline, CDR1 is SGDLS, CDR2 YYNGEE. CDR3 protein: CASSVGETSAYEQYF. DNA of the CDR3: TGTGCCAGCAGCGTAGGTGAAACTAGCGCCTACGAGCAGTACTTC.

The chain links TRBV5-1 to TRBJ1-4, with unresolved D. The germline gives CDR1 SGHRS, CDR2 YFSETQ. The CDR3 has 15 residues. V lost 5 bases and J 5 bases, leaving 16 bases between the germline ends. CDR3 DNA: TGCGCCAGCAGTGTCAGTGGAGTTACGAATGAAAAACTGTTTTTT. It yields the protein CASSVSGVTNEKLFF.

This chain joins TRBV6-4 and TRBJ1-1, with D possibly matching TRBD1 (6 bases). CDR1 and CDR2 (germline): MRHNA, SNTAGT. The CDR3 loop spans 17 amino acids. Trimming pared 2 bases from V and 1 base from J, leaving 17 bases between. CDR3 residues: CASSDPTGQKRNTEAFF. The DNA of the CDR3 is TGTGCCAGCAGTGACCCGACAGGACAAAAAAGGAACACTGAAGCTTTCTTT.

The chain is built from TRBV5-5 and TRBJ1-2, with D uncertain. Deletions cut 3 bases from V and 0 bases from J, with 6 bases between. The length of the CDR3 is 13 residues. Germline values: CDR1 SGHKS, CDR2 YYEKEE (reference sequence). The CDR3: CASSSFTNYGYTF. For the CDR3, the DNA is TGTGCCAGCAGCTCCTTTACTAACTATGGCTACACCTTC. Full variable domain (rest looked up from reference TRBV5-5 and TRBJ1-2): DAGVTQSPTHLIKTRGQQVTLRCSPISGHKSVSWYQQVLGQGPQFIFQYYEKEERGRGNFPDRFSARQFPNYSSELNVNALLLGDSALYLCASSSFTNYGYTFGSGTRLTVV.

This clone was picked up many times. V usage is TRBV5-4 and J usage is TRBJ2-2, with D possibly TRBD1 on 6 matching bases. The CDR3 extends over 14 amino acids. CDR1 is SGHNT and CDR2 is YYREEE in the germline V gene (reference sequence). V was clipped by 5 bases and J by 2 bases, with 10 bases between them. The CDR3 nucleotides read TGTGCCAGCAGGGCGACAGGAAACACCGGGGAGCTGTTTTTT. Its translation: CASRATGNTGELFF.

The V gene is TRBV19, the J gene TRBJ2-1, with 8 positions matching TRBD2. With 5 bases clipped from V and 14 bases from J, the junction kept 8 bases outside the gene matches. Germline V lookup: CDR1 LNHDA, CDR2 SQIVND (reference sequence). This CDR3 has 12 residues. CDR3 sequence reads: CASSFLSGVEFF. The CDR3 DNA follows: TGTGCCAGTAGTTTTCTTAGCGGGGTGGAGTTCTTC.

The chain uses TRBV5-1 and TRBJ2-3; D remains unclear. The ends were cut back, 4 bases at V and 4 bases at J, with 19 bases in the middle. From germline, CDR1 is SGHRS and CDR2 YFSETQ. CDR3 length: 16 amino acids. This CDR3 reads CASSPTASPQADTQYF. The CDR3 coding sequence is TGCGCCAGCAGCCCAACGGCCTCACCTCAGGCAGATACGCAGTATTTT. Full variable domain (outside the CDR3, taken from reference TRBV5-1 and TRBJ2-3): KAGVTQTPRYLIKTRGQQVTLSCSPISGHRSVSWYQQTPGQGLQFLFEYFSETQRNKGNFPGRFSGRQFSNSRSEMNVSTLELGDSALYLCASSPTASPQADTQYFGPGTRLTVL.

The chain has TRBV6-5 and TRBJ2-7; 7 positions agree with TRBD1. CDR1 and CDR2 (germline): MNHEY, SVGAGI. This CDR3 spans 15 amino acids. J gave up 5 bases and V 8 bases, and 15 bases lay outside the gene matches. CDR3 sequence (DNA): TGTGCCAGCCGCGCGCCCACAGGGGCTGGGGACGAGCAGTACTTC. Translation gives CASRAPTGAGDEQYF.

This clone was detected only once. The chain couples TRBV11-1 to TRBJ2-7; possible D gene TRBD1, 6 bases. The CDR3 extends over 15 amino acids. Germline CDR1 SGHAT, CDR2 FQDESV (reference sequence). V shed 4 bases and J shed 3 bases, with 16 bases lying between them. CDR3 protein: CASSYGQSGFYEQYF. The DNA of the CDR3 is TGTGCCAGCAGCTATGGACAGTCCGGTTTCTACGAGCAGTACTTC.

CDR3 amino acids: CATSDASGHNEQFF. The CDR3 DNA sequence: TGTGCCACCAGTGATGCCTCAGGCCACAATGAGCAGTTCTTC. V is TRBV24-1 and J is TRBJ2-1; D not resolved. CDR1 KGHDR and CDR2 SFDVKD come from the germline V gene. Trimming shortened V by 3 bases and J by 5 bases, and 10 bases separated the two germline ends. The CDR3 contains 14 residues.